What follows are 30 T cell receptor beta chains derived from one specimen sequenced in a study of T-cell reconstitution after alpha-beta-depleted transplantation in children. Construction of the TCRbeta library involved unique molecular identifiers. TCRdb re-called the PCR reads through MiXCR, storing one row per CDR3 protein. The repertoire holds some 590,000 distinct CDR3 sequences, 8% to 11% seen once, with about 4.3% in the top ten. Source: PBMCs from the stem cell graft donor, taken from the stem cell graft. The receptor source for this set is a human donor who donated a stem cell graft to a child with acute myeloid leukemia.

The chain carries TRBV27 and TRBJ2-7, with 8 bases lining up with TRBD1. This CDR3 comprises 17 residues. J was trimmed by 6 bases and V by 6 bases; bases with no gene match: 19. The V gene's germline CDR1 is MNHEY and CDR2 SMNVEV (reference sequence). The CDR3 loop reads CASSLGPRGLAGSEQYF. CDR3 nucleotides: TGTGCCAGCAGCTTGGGCCCCAGGGGGCTGGCGGGAAGCGAGCAGTACTTC.

This clonotype was detected a few times. The chain has TRBV20-1 and TRBJ2-1; D is tentatively TRBD1 or TRBD2 (6 bases each). The CDR3 covers 14 residues. The ends were cut back, 3 bases at V and 15 bases at J, with 24 bases in the middle. CDR1 is DFQATT, CDR2 SNEGSKA, per germline (reference sequence). CDR3 coding DNA: TGCAGTGCTAGGAGGACAGAGGGACTGATCAGTCCGTTCTTC. Protein sequence: CSARRTEGLISPFF.

There are many counts of this clonotype. The chain recombines TRBV9 with TRBJ2-7; 11 positions agree with TRBD2. The CDR3 runs to 15 residues. Germline CDR1 SGDLS, CDR2 YYNGEE. Trimming took 0 bases from V and 1 from J; bases not matched to a gene: 0. This CDR3 reads CASSVGLAGSYEQYF. In DNA form, the CDR3 reads TGTGCCAGCAGCGTAGGACTAGCGGGATCCTACGAGCAGTACTTC.

This clonotype was seen a few times. CDR3 protein: CASSLGTDSPYNEQFF. CDR3 nucleotides: TGTGCCAGCAGTTTGGGGACCGACAGTCCCTACAATGAGCAGTTCTTC. The J gene is TRBJ2-1, the V gene TRBV27; D is perhaps TRBD1 or TRBD2 (5 bases each). The ends were cut back, 3 bases at V and 2 bases at J, with 14 bases in the middle. Germline assignment: CDR1 MNHEY and CDR2 SMNVEV (reference sequence). This CDR3 contains 16 residues.

The sample holds many counts of this clonotype. The genes are TRBV10-3 and TRBJ2-7; the D gene is possibly TRBD1 (5 bases). The germline gives CDR1 ENHRY, CDR2 SYGVKD. The CDR3 sequence is 15 residues long. The V end lost 2 bases, the J end lost 2 bases, and 13 bases lay between the germline ends. The CDR3 sequence is CAISEPTDNTYEQYF. The CDR3 nucleotides are TGTGCCATCAGTGAGCCCACGGACAACACCTACGAGCAGTACTTC.

This clonotype was picked up a small number of times. This chain links TRBV6-2 or TRBV6-3 with TRBJ2-7; a possible D gene is TRBD2 (6 bases). This CDR3 has 14 residues. V shed 6 bases and J shed 5 bases, with 17 bases lying between them. Germline values: CDR1 MNHEY, CDR2 SVGEGT. The CDR3 loop is CASRELALTHEQYF. In DNA, the CDR3 is TGTGCCAGCAGGGAACTAGCACTTACCCACGAGCAGTACTTC.

The sample holds a few counts of this clonotype. V and J are TRBV9 and TRBJ2-1; D might be TRBD1 (5 bases). The germline CDR1 and CDR2 sequences are SGDLS and YYNGEE. The V end was cut by 0 bases, the J end by 4 bases, with 11 bases between. The CDR3 has 15 residues. The chain's CDR3 is CASSVGRRQYNEQFF. CDR3 nucleotides: TGTGCCAGCAGCGTAGGTAGGAGACAGTACAATGAGCAGTTCTTC.

The chain employs TRBV12-3 or TRBV12-4 and TRBJ2-1; either TRBD1 or TRBD2 may fit D (5 bases each). The length of the CDR3 is 16 residues. With 4 bases removed from V and 1 base from J, the gap between germline ends came to 14 bases. The CDR3 loop is CASSSLDGTSYNEQFF. The CDR3 bases are TGTGCCAGCAGTTCCCTTGACGGGACGTCCTACAATGAGCAGTTCTTC.

There are many counts of this clonotype. The rearrangement uses TRBV5-1 and TRBJ1-4; TRBD1 matches 9 bases. The CDR3 spans 15 residues. Germline-derived CDR1 and CDR2 are SGHRS and YFSETQ. V was clipped by 3 bases and J by 8 bases; unmatched bases: 8. For the CDR3, the DNA is TGCGCCAGCAGCTCGAGGACAGGGGAAACCGAAAAACTGTTTTTT. It specifies CASSSRTGETEKLFF.

This clonotype has at least ten counts. V gene TRBV18 combines with J gene TRBJ2-7; D not certain. The CDR3 contains 14 residues. The germline V gene encodes CDR1 KGHSH and CDR2 LQKENI. V was shortened by 3 bases and J by 7 bases, with 16 bases between the two germline ends. DNA for the CDR3: TGTGCCAGCTCACCCTTCACCTCCGTCGGAGAGCAGTACTTC. Translation: CASSPFTSVGEQYF.

The chain employs TRBV3-1 and TRBJ2-7, with 7 positions matching TRBD1. The ends lost 3 bases at V and 7 bases at J; junction bases unmatched: 9. Germline assignment: CDR1 LGHDT and CDR2 YNNKEL (reference sequence). This CDR3 spans 14 amino acids. The CDR3 is CASSHQGGDWEQYF. The CDR3 bases are TGTGCCAGCAGCCACCAAGGGGGCGACTGGGAGCAGTACTTC.

This clonotype was counted ten times or more. The chain uses TRBV29-1 and TRBJ1-4; no clear D gene. Germline V CDR1 and CDR2: SQVTM, ANQGSEA. CDR3 length equals 11 residues. The ends were cut back, 7 bases at V and 5 bases at J, with 8 bases in the middle. DNA for the CDR3: TGCAGCGCAGGCTTCAATGAAAAACTGTTTTTT. Its translation is CSAGFNEKLFF.

The V call is TRBV12-3 or TRBV12-4, the J call TRBJ2-3; the D is unclear. This CDR3 spans 11 amino acids. Trimming removed 7 bases from V and 7 bases from J, with 9 bases in between. The CDR3 is CASTLGYTQYF. As DNA, the CDR3 is TGTGCCAGCACCCTGGGGTATACGCAGTATTTT.

In its sample, this clonotype was seen many times. The chain is built from TRBV9 and TRBJ2-1; 13 bases agree with TRBD2. The CDR3 sequence is 17 residues long. V shed 3 bases and J 0 bases; nucleotides not matched to a gene: 3. Germline CDR1 SGDLS, CDR2 YYNGEE. The CDR3 DNA follows: TGTGCCAGCAGCGGACTAGCGGGAGGTAGCTCCTACAATGAGCAGTTCTTC. Its translation: CASSGLAGGSSYNEQFF.

This sequence joins TRBV9 and TRBJ2-7; a possible D gene is TRBD2 (6 bases). Trimming pared 2 bases from V and 0 bases from J, leaving 6 bases between. There are 13 residues in the CDR3. CDR1 is SGDLS and CDR2 is YYNGEE in the germline V gene. The CDR3, as DNA: TGTGCCAGCAGCGTCGGGAGCTCCTACGAGCAGTACTTC. Amino acids: CASSVGSSYEQYF.

In its sample, this clonotype was seen many times. The genes are TRBV20-1 and TRBJ2-1, with 14 bases aligning to TRBD2. CDR3 size: 17 residues. With 3 bases clipped from V and 4 bases from J, the junction kept 8 bases outside the gene matches. The V gene's germline CDR1 is DFQATT and CDR2 SNEGSKA (reference sequence). The CDR3 DNA sequence: TGCAGTGCTAGCGAGGGACTAGCGGGAGCAAGGTACAATGAGCAGTTCTTC. Protein product: CSASEGLAGARYNEQFF.

This clonotype was found a few times. The chain recombines TRBV27 with TRBJ2-1; 10 bases fit TRBD2. V lost 6 bases and J lost 15; bases outside the gene matches: 11. Germline V gives CDR1 MNHEY, CDR2 SMNVEV (reference sequence). The CDR3 length is 13 residues. The CDR3 bases are TGTGCCAGCAGGGATAGGAGCGGGAGGGCTCCGTTCTTC. Its translation is CASRDRSGRAPFF.

This clonotype appeared a few times. This chain uses TRBV20-1 with TRBJ2-7, with TRBD2 matching over 10 bases. This CDR3 spans 15 amino acids. Trimming removed 2 bases from V and 1 base from J; junction bases left unmatched: 5. Per the germline V gene, CDR1 is DFQATT and CDR2 is SNEGSKA (reference sequence). Here the CDR3 DNA reads TGCAGTGCTAGAAGTCTGACTAGCGGGTCCTACGAGCAGTACTTC. This sequence encodes CSARSLTSGSYEQYF.

This clonotype was counted only a few times. This rearrangement joins TRBV3-1 to TRBJ2-3, with 11 bases matching TRBD2. The CDR3 has 17 amino acids. Losses at the gene ends were 4 bases for V and 6 bases for J; bases not matched to a gene: 12. Germline CDR1 and CDR2: LGHDT and YNNKEL (reference sequence). This CDR3 is CASSLQGLADEGDTQYF. CDR3 in DNA: TGTGCCAGCAGCCTCCAGGGACTAGCGGACGAGGGGGATACGCAGTATTTT.

The rearrangement links TRBV25-1 to TRBJ1-3; D not resolved. CDR1 is MGHDK, CDR2 SYGVNS, per germline. V shed 10 bases and J shed 2 bases, with 12 bases lying between them. There are 13 residues in the CDR3. The CDR3 region is CATVESAGNTIYF. In nucleotides, the CDR3 is TGTGCCACCGTCGAGTCAGCTGGAAACACCATATATTTT. Combining the CDR3 with reference TRBV25-1 and TRBJ1-3 gives the whole variable domain EADIYQTPRYLVIGTGKKITLECSQTMGHDKMYWYQQDPGMELHLIHYSYGVNSTEKGDLSSESTVSRIRTEHFPLTLESARPSHTSQYLCATVESAGNTIYFGEGSWLTVV.

This sequence joins TRBV5-1 and TRBJ2-2; the match to TRBD2 covers 9 bases. After removal of 5 bases from V and 2 bases from J, the junction contained 7 bases not matched to a gene. Looked up from germline, CDR1 is SGHRS and CDR2 is YFSETQ. This CDR3 region has 16 residues. Here the CDR3 reads CASRTAGGSNTGELFF. CDR3 bases: TGCGCCAGCAGGACAGCGGGAGGATCCAACACCGGGGAGCTGTTTTTT.

The chain employs TRBV20-1 and TRBJ2-1, with D tentatively TRBD2 (6 bases). CDR1 and CDR2 from the germline V gene are DFQATT and SNEGSKA (reference sequence). The CDR3 extends over 15 amino acids. The V and J ends lost 5 bases and 6 bases respectively, with 20 bases between them. This CDR3 reads CSARAQLGSVNEQFF. Written as DNA, the CDR3 is TGCAGTGCTCGAGCTCAACTCGGGAGCGTCAATGAGCAGTTCTTC.

This clonotype has ten or more counts. The V and J genes are TRBV11-3 and TRBJ2-2; D possibly corresponds to TRBD1 (6 bases). CDR1 SGHNT and CDR2 YENEEA come from the germline V gene. V lost 3 bases and J 4 bases, leaving 12 bases between the germline ends. The CDR3 loop spans 15 amino acids. The CDR3 here is CASSFGTSATGELFF. CDR3 DNA: TGTGCCAGCAGCTTTGGGACAAGCGCCACCGGGGAGCTGTTTTTT.

This clonotype was detected ten times or more. The J gene is TRBJ2-1, the V gene TRBV5-1, with 9 nucleotides matching TRBD1. Trimming took 1 base from V and 10 from J; bases not matched to a gene: 6. This CDR3 has 14 amino acids. Germline CDR1 is SGHRS and CDR2 is YFSETQ. The CDR3 DNA reads as TGCGCCAGCAGCTTGTCCGGGACAGGGAACGAGCAGTTCTTC. Translation: CASSLSGTGNEQFF. The variable domain in full, with the rest retrieved from reference TRBV5-1 and TRBJ2-1, is KAGVTQTPRYLIKTRGQQVTLSCSPISGHRSVSWYQQTPGQGLQFLFEYFSETQRNKGNFPGRFSGRQFSNSRSEMNVSTLELGDSALYLCASSLSGTGNEQFFGPGTRLTVL.

There are many counts of this clonotype. The chain employs TRBV10-2 and TRBJ2-5; D not resolved. CDR3 length: 13 residues. The germline gives CDR1 WSHSY, CDR2 SAAADI. V lost 7 bases and J 2 bases, leaving 11 bases between the germline ends. CDR3 in DNA: TGCGCCAGCAAAGGGCCAGAGCAAGAGACCCAGTACTTC. This encodes CASKGPEQETQYF.

The table lists this clonotype with many counts. The gene calls are TRBV5-5 and TRBJ2-3, with D unresolved. Germline V lookup: CDR1 SGHKS, CDR2 YYEKEE (reference sequence). V was clipped by 1 base and J by 2 bases, with 8 bases between them. CDR3 length: 14 amino acids. CDR3 nucleotide sequence: TGTGCCAGCAGCTTGACTAAACCCACAGATACGCAGTATTTT. Its translation is CASSLTKPTDTQYF.

The rearrangement links TRBV7-2 to TRBJ2-7; maybe TRBD2 (5 bases). The germline V and J ends were trimmed by 1 base and 3 bases, with 10 bases remaining between them. The CDR3 consists of 14 residues. Germline CDR1 is SGHTA and CDR2 is FQGNSA. CDR3 sequence reads: CASSLDSGDYEQYF. In DNA, the CDR3 is TGTGCCAGCAGCTTAGACTCCGGGGACTACGAGCAGTACTTC.

This clonotype was observed a few times. The rearrangement joins TRBV20-1 to TRBJ2-7; D is uncertain. The ends were cut back, 0 bases at V and 6 bases at J, with 9 bases in the middle. The CDR3 is made up of 12 amino acids. In germline, CDR1 is DFQATT, CDR2 SNEGSKA (reference sequence). CDR3 sequence reads: CSARDQIAEQYF. The CDR3 bases are TGCAGTGCTAGAGATCAGATAGCCGAGCAGTACTTC.

This clonotype has more than one count but fewer than ten. The genes are TRBV4-3 and TRBJ2-3; 8 nucleotides line up with TRBD2. Germline lookup yields CDR1 LGHNA and CDR2 YSLEER. The CDR3 length is 17 residues. Trimming cost V 0 bases and J 0 bases; bases outside gene matches: 5. The CDR3 coding sequence is TGCGCCAGCAGCCAAGAGGGAGCGGGAGCGAGCACAGATACGCAGTATTTT. It yields the protein CASSQEGAGASTDTQYF.

This clonotype was counted ten times or more. This rearrangement joins TRBV7-3 to TRBJ2-5; the D is unclear. The germline gives CDR1 SGHTA, CDR2 FQGTGA. Trimming took 5 bases from V and 5 from J, leaving 12 bases between them. The CDR3 runs to 13 residues. CDR3 coding DNA: TGTGCCAGCAGCGGAGATTTTGAGGAGACCCAGTACTTC. This encodes CASSGDFEETQYF.